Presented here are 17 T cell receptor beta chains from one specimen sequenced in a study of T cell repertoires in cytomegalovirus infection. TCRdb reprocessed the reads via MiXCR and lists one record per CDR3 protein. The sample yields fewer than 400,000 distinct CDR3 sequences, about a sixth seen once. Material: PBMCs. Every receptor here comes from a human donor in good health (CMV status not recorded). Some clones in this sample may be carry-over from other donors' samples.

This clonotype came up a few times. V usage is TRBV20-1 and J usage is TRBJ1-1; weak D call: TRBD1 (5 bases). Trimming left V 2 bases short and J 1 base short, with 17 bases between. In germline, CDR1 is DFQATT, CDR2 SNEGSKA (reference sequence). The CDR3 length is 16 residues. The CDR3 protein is CSARSPQGGRNTEAFF. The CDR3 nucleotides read TGCAGTGCTAGATCCCCGCAGGGCGGAAGGAACACTGAAGCTTTCTTT.

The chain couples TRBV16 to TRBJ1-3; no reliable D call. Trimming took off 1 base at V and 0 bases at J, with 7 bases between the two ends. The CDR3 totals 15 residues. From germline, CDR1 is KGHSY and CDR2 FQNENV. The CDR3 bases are TGTGCCAGCAGCCAATTGGACCACTCTGGAAACACCATATATTTT. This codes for CASSQLDHSGNTIYF.

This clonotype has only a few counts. The CDR3 here is CASSYGGTGELFF. The CDR3 DNA follows: TGTGCCAGCAGTTACGGGGGCACCGGGGAGCTGTTTTTT. This chain links TRBV6-2 or TRBV6-3 with TRBJ2-2, with D perhaps TRBD1 or TRBD2 (5 bases each). Per the germline V gene, CDR1 is MNHEY and CDR2 is SVGEGT. The V end was cut by 2 bases, the J end by 4 bases, with 5 bases between. The CDR3 runs 13 residues.

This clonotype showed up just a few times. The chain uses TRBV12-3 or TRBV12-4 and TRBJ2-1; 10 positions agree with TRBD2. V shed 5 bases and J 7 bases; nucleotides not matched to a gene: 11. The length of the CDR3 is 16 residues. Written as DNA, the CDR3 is TGTGCCAGCAGTGACCTTCTAGCGGGGGAGTGGAATGAGCAGTTCTTC. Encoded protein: CASSDLLAGEWNEQFF.

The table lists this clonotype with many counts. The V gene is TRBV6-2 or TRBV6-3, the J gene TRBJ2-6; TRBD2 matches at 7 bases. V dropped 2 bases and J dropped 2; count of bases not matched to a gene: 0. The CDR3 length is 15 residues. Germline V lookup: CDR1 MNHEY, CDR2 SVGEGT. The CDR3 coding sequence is TGTGCCAGCAGTTACGGGGGGGCTGGGGCCAACGTCCTGACTTTC. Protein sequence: CASSYGGAGANVLTF.

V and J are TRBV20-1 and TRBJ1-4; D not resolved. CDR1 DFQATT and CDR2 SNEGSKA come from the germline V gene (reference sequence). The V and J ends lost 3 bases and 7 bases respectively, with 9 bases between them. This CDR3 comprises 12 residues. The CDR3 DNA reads TGCAGTGCTAGGAAGACCAGTGAAAAACTGTTTTTT. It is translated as CSARKTSEKLFF.

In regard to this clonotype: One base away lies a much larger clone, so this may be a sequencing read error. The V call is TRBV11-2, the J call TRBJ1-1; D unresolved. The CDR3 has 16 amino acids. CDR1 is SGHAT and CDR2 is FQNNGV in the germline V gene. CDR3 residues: CARSSRIREADTEAFF. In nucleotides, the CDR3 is TGTGCCCGCAGCTCCCGAATCCGGGAAGCGGACACTGAAGCTTTCTTT.

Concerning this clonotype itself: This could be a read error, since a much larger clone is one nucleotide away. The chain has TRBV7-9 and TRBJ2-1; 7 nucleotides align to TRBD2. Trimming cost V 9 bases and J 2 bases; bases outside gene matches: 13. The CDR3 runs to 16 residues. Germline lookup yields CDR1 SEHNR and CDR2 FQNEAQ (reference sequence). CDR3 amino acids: CARSPSSSGAYNEQFF. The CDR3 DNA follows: TGTGCCAGAAGCCCTAGTTCTAGCGGAGCCTACAATGAGCAGTTCTTC.

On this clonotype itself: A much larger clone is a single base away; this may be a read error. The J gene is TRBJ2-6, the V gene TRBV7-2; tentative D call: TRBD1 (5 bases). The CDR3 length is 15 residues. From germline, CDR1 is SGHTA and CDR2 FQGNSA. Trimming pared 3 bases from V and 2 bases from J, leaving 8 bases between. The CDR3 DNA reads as TGTGCCAGCAGCTTCAGGGTGACTGGGGCCAACGTCCTGACTTTC. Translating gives CASSFRVTGANVLTF.

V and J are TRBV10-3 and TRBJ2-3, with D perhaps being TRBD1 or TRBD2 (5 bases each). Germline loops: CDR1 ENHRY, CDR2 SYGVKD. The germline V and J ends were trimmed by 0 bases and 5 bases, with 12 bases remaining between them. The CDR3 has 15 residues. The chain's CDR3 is CAISESGTRQDTQYF. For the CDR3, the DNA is TGTGCCATCAGTGAGTCGGGGACGAGGCAAGATACGCAGTATTTT.

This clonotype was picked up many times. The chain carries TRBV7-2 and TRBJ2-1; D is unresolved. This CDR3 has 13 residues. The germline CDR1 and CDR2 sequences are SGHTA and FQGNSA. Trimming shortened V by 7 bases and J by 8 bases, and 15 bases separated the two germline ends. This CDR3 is CASTPDVLDEQFF. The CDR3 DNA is TGTGCCAGCACCCCGGATGTGCTTGATGAGCAGTTCTTC.

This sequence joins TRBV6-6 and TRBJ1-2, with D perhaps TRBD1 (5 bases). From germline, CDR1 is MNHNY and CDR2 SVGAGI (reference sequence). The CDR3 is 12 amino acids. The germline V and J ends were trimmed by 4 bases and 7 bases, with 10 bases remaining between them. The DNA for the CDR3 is TGTGCCAGCAGTTCAGGGTGGGGTGGCTACACCTTC. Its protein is CASSSGWGGYTF.

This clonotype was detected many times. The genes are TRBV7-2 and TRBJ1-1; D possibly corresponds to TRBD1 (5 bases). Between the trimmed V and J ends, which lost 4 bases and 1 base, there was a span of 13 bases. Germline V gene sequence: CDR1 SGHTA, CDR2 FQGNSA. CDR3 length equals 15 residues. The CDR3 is CASSWKGQGNTEAFF. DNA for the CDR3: TGTGCCAGCAGCTGGAAGGGGCAGGGGAACACTGAAGCTTTCTTT.

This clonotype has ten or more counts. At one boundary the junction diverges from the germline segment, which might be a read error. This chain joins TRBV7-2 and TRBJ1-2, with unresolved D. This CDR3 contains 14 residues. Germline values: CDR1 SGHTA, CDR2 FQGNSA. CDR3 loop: CASSVAPQTRGYTF. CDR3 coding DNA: TGTGCCAGCAGCGTAGCCCCCCAGACGCGAGGCTACACCTTC. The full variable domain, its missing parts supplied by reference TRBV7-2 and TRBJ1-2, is GAGVSQSPSNKVTEKGKDVELRCDPISGHTALYWYRQSLGQGLEFLIYFQGNSAPDKSGLPSDRFSAERTGGSVSTLTIQRTQQEDSAVYLCASSVAPQTRGYTFGSGTRLTVV.

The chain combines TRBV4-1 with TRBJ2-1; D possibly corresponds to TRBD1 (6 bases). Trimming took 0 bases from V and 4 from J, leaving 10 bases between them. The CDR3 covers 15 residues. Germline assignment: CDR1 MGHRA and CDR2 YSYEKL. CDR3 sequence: CASSQEARGYNEQFF. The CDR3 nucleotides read TGCGCCAGCAGCCAAGAAGCCAGGGGTTACAATGAGCAGTTCTTC.

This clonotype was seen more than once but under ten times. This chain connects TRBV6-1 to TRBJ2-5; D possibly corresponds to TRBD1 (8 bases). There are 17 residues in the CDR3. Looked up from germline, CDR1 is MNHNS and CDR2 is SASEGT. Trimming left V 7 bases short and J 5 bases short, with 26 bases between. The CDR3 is CASKWGGQADWMETQYF. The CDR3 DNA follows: TGTGCCAGCAAATGGGGGGGACAGGCGGATTGGATGGAGACCCAGTACTTC.

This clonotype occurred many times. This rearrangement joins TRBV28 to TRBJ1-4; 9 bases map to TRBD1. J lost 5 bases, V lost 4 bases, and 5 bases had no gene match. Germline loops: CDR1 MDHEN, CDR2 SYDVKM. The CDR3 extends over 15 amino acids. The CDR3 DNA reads TGTGCCAGCAGTTCATTCGGGACAGGGAATGAAAAACTGTTTTTT. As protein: CASSSFGTGNEKLFF.